Below, 26 T cell receptor beta chains from the same sample are listed, as sequenced in a study of T-cell reconstitution after alpha-beta-depleted transplantation in children. A library of TCRbeta sequences, prepared with unique molecular identifiers, was generated. TCRdb itself ran the PCR reads through MiXCR, one entry per CDR3 protein. Here the sample spans more than 200,000 distinct CDR3 sequences, roughly 24% being singletons. Sequencing was performed on PBMCs, taken before TCRalphabeta/CD19-depleted stem cell transplant. The receptors were sampled from a girl aged 2 to 10 with Fanconi anemia, due to receive a stem cell transplant.

The chain has TRBV20-1 and TRBJ2-4; 9 nucleotides agree with TRBD2. With 3 bases clipped from V and 0 bases from J, the junction kept 12 bases outside the gene matches. This CDR3 is built from 18 residues. Per germline, CDR1 DFQATT and CDR2 SNEGSKA (reference sequence). As DNA, the CDR3 is TGCAGTGCTAGGGGACTAGCAGGATCCCGTTTAGCCAAAAACATTCAGTACTTC. As protein: CSARGLAGSRLAKNIQYF.

The J gene is TRBJ2-1, the V gene TRBV4-1, with D uncertain. V lost 0 bases and J lost 4, with 7 bases in between. This CDR3 is built from 14 residues. Germline CDR1 reads MGHRA; CDR2 reads YSYEKL. CDR3 region: CASSQEGGYNEQFF. As DNA, the CDR3 is TGCGCCAGCAGCCAAGAGGGCGGATACAATGAGCAGTTCTTC.

In its sample, this clonotype was seen many times. The CDR3 region is CSGGQGEETQYF. Written as DNA, the CDR3 is TGCAGCGGGGGACAGGGGGAAGAGACCCAGTACTTC. The chain has TRBV29-1 and TRBJ2-5, with TRBD1 matching 11 bases. J gave up 3 bases and V 7 bases, and 1 base lay outside the gene matches. Germline V gene sequence: CDR1 SQVTM, CDR2 ANQGSEA. The CDR3 loop spans 12 amino acids.

The genes are TRBV2 and TRBJ2-1; TRBD2 matches 11 bases. Germline lookup yields CDR1 SNHLY and CDR2 FYNNEI. The CDR3 has 14 residues. Trimming cost V 9 bases and J 5 bases; bases outside gene matches: 6. The CDR3 region is CAREGTSGHNEQFF. CDR3 nucleotides: TGTGCCAGAGAAGGGACTAGCGGCCACAATGAGCAGTTCTTC.

The chain carries TRBV6-1 and TRBJ2-7; D is possibly TRBD1 (5 bases). The CDR3 has 15 amino acids. The germline gives CDR1 MNHNS, CDR2 SASEGT. The V end was cut by 6 bases, the J end by 1 base, with 16 bases between. The CDR3 DNA follows: TGTGCCAGCAGACGATTCACGACAGATTCCTACGAGCAGTACTTC. Translation gives CASRRFTTDSYEQYF.

This clonotype was detected ten times or more. The chain uses TRBV27 and TRBJ1-5, with TRBD1 matching 8 bases. The CDR3 consists of 15 residues. Germline V gene data show CDR1 as MNHEY and CDR2 as SMNVEV (reference sequence). J lost 4 bases, V lost 6 bases, and 8 bases had no gene match. The CDR3 here is CASSPWTGTNQPQHF. The CDR3 DNA reads as TGTGCCAGCAGCCCCTGGACAGGGACTAATCAGCCCCAGCATTTT.

The rearrangement joins TRBV20-1 to TRBJ2-1, with a possible D match to TRBD1 (6 bases). CDR3 length: 15 amino acids. Trimming took off 5 bases at V and 5 bases at J, with 19 bases between the two ends. Germline CDR1 is DFQATT and CDR2 is SNEGSKA (reference sequence). CDR3 loop: CSAPRTATPDNEQFF. The CDR3 DNA sequence: TGCAGTGCTCCACGGACAGCCACCCCCGACAATGAGCAGTTCTTC.

This clonotype was found many times. The chain joins TRBV27 to TRBJ1-2, with 8 bases fitting TRBD1. From germline, CDR1 is MNHEY and CDR2 SMNVEV (reference sequence). The CDR3 has 11 amino acids. V was pared by 9 bases and J by 4 bases, with 1 base of the junction left unmatched. For the CDR3, the DNA is TGTGCCAGTGGGACAGGCTATGGCTACACCTTC. Amino acid sequence: CASGTGYGYTF.

The chain carries TRBV4-1 and TRBJ2-1, with D unresolved. The CDR3 is 12 residues long. Germline V gene lookup returns CDR1 MGHRA and CDR2 YSYEKL. V was shortened by 0 bases and J by 9 bases, with 6 bases between the two germline ends. The CDR3 DNA follows: TGCGCCAGCAGCCAAGATTGGGGTGAGCAGTTCTTC. This codes for CASSQDWGEQFF.

Many counts were recorded for this clonotype. The rearrangement links TRBV20-1 to TRBJ2-3, with 12 bases identical to TRBD2. This CDR3 region has 13 residues. Per germline, CDR1 DFQATT and CDR2 SNEGSKA (reference sequence). V trimming: 5 bases; J trimming: 8 bases; junction bases outside the gene matches: 5. This CDR3 is CSAASGGASTQYF. CDR3 nucleotide sequence: TGCAGTGCTGCTAGCGGGGGGGCGAGTACGCAGTATTTT.

This clonotype was recorded at least ten times. The V call is TRBV9, the J call TRBJ2-2; 9 nucleotides align to TRBD1. J was trimmed by 0 bases and V by 2 bases; bases with no gene match: 2. From germline, CDR1 is SGDLS and CDR2 YYNGEE. The CDR3 length is 16 residues. DNA of the CDR3: TGTGCCAGCAGCGTCGGACAGGGGACGAACACCGGGGAGCTGTTTTTT. Translated: CASSVGQGTNTGELFF.

This clonotype has only a few counts. J is TRBJ1-2 and V is TRBV2; weak D call: TRBD1 (6 bases). The CDR3 consists of 12 residues. CDR1 and CDR2 from the germline V gene are SNHLY and FYNNEI. Trimming pared 6 bases from V and 4 bases from J, leaving 9 bases between. This CDR3 is CASRNRVYGYTF. The CDR3 DNA sequence: TGTGCCAGCAGGAACAGGGTCTATGGCTACACCTTC. Looking up the rest from reference TRBV2 and TRBJ1-2 gives the full variable domain: EPEVTQTPSHQVTQMGQEVILRCVPISNHLYFYWYRQILGQKVEFLVSFYNNEISEKSEIFDDQFSVERPDGSNFTLKIRSTKLEDSAMYFCASRNRVYGYTFGSGTRLTVV.

The V call is TRBV28, the J call TRBJ1-2, with a possible D match to TRBD1 (5 bases). Germline V gene sequence: CDR1 MDHEN, CDR2 SYDVKM. CDR3 length: 13 amino acids. Trimming removed 2 bases from V and 4 bases from J, with 8 bases in between. CDR3 region: CASSLRGVYGYTF. The CDR3 coding sequence is TGTGCCAGCAGTTTAAGGGGAGTCTATGGCTACACCTTC.

The rearrangement links TRBV6-1 to TRBJ2-1; 7 nucleotides line up with TRBD2. Per the germline V gene, CDR1 is MNHNS and CDR2 is SASEGT. There are 18 residues in the CDR3. V was clipped by 2 bases and J by 4 bases; unmatched bases: 14. CDR3 sequence reads: CASSESASAASGYNEQFF. The CDR3 DNA is TGTGCCAGCAGTGAAAGTGCTAGCGCGGCTAGCGGTTACAATGAGCAGTTCTTC.

Written as DNA, the CDR3 is TGTGCCAGCAGTTCGCAGGGGAATAGCAATCAGCCCCAGCATTTT. Encoded protein: CASSSQGNSNQPQHF. This rearrangement joins TRBV12-3 or TRBV12-4 to TRBJ1-5; tentative D call: TRBD1 (6 bases). The V end lost 4 bases, the J end lost 0 bases, and 10 bases lay between the germline ends. The CDR3 totals 15 residues.

J is TRBJ2-6 and V is TRBV10-3, with D tentatively TRBD1 (5 bases). The CDR3 has 17 amino acids. Trimming took off 6 bases at V and 0 bases at J, with 15 bases between the two ends. Germline-derived CDR1 and CDR2 are ENHRY and SYGVKD. The CDR3 here is CAIRGQGVYSGANVLTF. The DNA for the CDR3 is TGTGCCATCAGGGGGCAAGGGGTCTACTCTGGGGCCAACGTCCTGACTTTC.

The chain employs TRBV20-1 and TRBJ2-7; 11 bases are a match to TRBD2. The CDR3 totals 14 residues. V was pared by 5 bases and J by 6 bases, with 9 bases of the junction left unmatched. Germline V CDR1 and CDR2: DFQATT, SNEGSKA (reference sequence). This CDR3 reads CSASHSGGAGEQYF. CDR3 DNA: TGCAGTGCTTCCCATAGCGGGGGGGCCGGCGAGCAGTACTTC.

The sample holds many counts of this clonotype. The rearrangement links TRBV5-1 to TRBJ2-5; unclear D gene. CDR3 length: 15 residues. V lost 3 bases and J 2 bases, leaving 14 bases between the germline ends. Germline V gene data show CDR1 as SGHRS and CDR2 as YFSETQ. The CDR3: CASSSLGLSQETQYF. Here the CDR3 DNA reads TGCGCCAGCAGCTCGCTAGGCTTGTCGCAAGAGACCCAGTACTTC.

This sequence joins TRBV29-1 and TRBJ2-7; TRBD1 might be the D (6 bases). CDR3 length: 11 amino acids. Per the germline V gene, CDR1 is SQVTM and CDR2 is ANQGSEA. Trimming took off 5 bases at V and 12 bases at J, with 17 bases between the two ends. This CDR3 reads CSVWEQGAVYF. DNA for the CDR3: TGCAGCGTTTGGGAACAGGGAGCGGTGTACTTC.

This chain links TRBV29-1 with TRBJ2-7; 7 bases fit TRBD1. CDR1 and CDR2 from the germline V gene are SQVTM and ANQGSEA. The CDR3 consists of 11 residues. Unmatched junction bases numbered 3, after V lost 7 bases and J lost 3 bases. In DNA form, the CDR3 reads TGCAGCGGGTACAGGGGCTACGAGCAGTACTTC. This encodes CSGYRGYEQYF.

This clonotype came up many times. V is TRBV9 and J is TRBJ1-4; 7 bases map to TRBD1. Germline V CDR1 and CDR2: SGDLS, YYNGEE. This CDR3 region has 15 residues. V was pared by 0 bases and J by 5 bases, with 4 bases of the junction left unmatched. The CDR3 spells CASSVDRGINEKLFF. The DNA of the CDR3 is TGTGCCAGCAGCGTAGACAGGGGAATCAATGAAAAACTGTTTTTT.

The table lists this clonotype with many counts. V is TRBV20-1 and J is TRBJ2-3, with a weak D call TRBD1 (8 bases). Germline CDR1 and CDR2: DFQATT and SNEGSKA (reference sequence). V gave up 4 bases and J gave up 0 bases, with 17 bases separating them. The CDR3 spans 16 residues. The CDR3 loop is CSAISGTGDSTDTQYF. In DNA form, the CDR3 reads TGCAGTGCTATCAGCGGGACAGGTGATAGCACAGATACGCAGTATTTT.

This clonotype was seen a few times. The chain couples TRBV29-1 to TRBJ2-7, with D perhaps TRBD2 (5 bases). With 7 bases removed from V and 2 bases from J, the gap between germline ends came to 9 bases. The CDR3 loop spans 11 amino acids. Per the germline V gene, CDR1 is SQVTM and CDR2 is ANQGSEA. CDR3 residues: CSGSSAYEQYF. In DNA form, the CDR3 reads TGCAGCGGTAGTAGCGCCTACGAGCAGTACTTC.

Many counts were recorded for this clonotype. The chain couples TRBV10-2 to TRBJ1-6; D may be TRBD1 (6 bases). Trimming removed 4 bases from V and 4 bases from J, with 17 bases in between. This CDR3 has 17 residues. CDR1 is WSHSY and CDR2 is SAAADI in the germline V gene. The CDR3 here is CASSVTSGVGYNSPLHF. CDR3 in DNA: TGCGCCAGCAGTGTAACTTCAGGGGTTGGGTATAATTCACCCCTCCACTTT.

The table lists this clonotype with a few counts. The chain recombines TRBV28 with TRBJ2-7, with TRBD1 matching over 7 bases. J lost 0 bases, V lost 5 bases, and 4 bases had no gene match. The CDR3 length is 14 residues. Germline V lookup: CDR1 MDHEN, CDR2 SYDVKM. The CDR3, as DNA: TGTGCCAGCAGTACTCGGGACAGCTCCTACGAGCAGTACTTC. This gives the protein CASSTRDSSYEQYF.

This clonotype has at least ten counts. This chain connects TRBV11-2 to TRBJ2-1; 7 bases are shared with TRBD2. Germline CDR1 and CDR2: SGHAT and FQNNGV. CDR3 size: 14 residues. J was trimmed by 10 bases and V by 1 base; bases with no gene match: 7. This chain's CDR3 is CASSLVSGIGEQFF. In DNA, the CDR3 is TGTGCCAGCAGCTTAGTAAGCGGGATTGGGGAGCAGTTCTTC.